One and the same sample provided the 17 T cell receptor beta chains below, sequenced in a study of blood T cells in healthy people across ages. Using a J-beta primer mix together with a sample-barcoded 5' primer, a second PCR was run for roughly 6 to 11 cycles. In TCRdb, the 5' RACE reads were re-called with MiXCR into one record per CDR3 protein. This table holds around 990,000 distinct CDR3 sequences, approximately 38% found once. What was sequenced was blood. The receptors originated from a man younger than 35 in good health.

Note on this clonotype: One base away lies a much larger clone, so this may be a sequencing read error. The V and J genes are TRBV20-1 and TRBJ1-2; D is perhaps TRBD1 (6 bases). The germline gives CDR1 DFQATT, CDR2 SNEGSKA (reference sequence). The length of the CDR3 is 13 residues. The CDR3, as DNA: TGCAGTGCTCTACGGGGGCTTGACTATGGCTGCACCTTC. This encodes CSALRGLDYGCTF.

This clonotype turned up a few times. The chain links TRBV10-3 to TRBJ1-2, with 9 bases aligning to TRBD1. The CDR3 runs 14 residues. Germline V lookup: CDR1 ENHRY, CDR2 SYGVKD. After removal of 3 bases from V and 4 bases from J, the junction contained 3 bases not matched to a gene. CDR3 in DNA: TGTGCCATCAGTGAACAGACAGGGGGCTATGGCTACACCTTC. Translation gives CAISEQTGGYGYTF.

This clonotype has a count of ten or more. V gene TRBV12-3 or TRBV12-4 combines with J gene TRBJ2-5; no firm D call. The CDR3 sequence is 14 residues long. V lost 1 base and J lost 1, with 7 bases in between. The chain's CDR3 is CASSLEVSQETQYF. The CDR3 bases are TGTGCCAGCAGTTTAGAAGTGAGCCAAGAGACCCAGTACTTC.

This clonotype turned up a few times. The chain couples TRBV27 to TRBJ2-6; D is ambiguous. CDR3 length equals 16 residues. CDR1 and CDR2 from the germline V gene are MNHEY and SMNVEV (reference sequence). V was trimmed by 8 bases and J by 0 bases, leaving 14 bases between them. CDR3 in amino acids: CASSPMGNSGANVLTF. The CDR3 DNA sequence: TGTGCCAGCTCCCCAATGGGAAACTCTGGGGCCAACGTCCTGACTTTC.

This clonotype was observed a handful of times. The chain joins TRBV6-6 to TRBJ2-7; D is possibly TRBD1 (6 bases). The germline V and J ends were trimmed by 0 bases and 6 bases, with 12 bases remaining between them. Germline assignment: CDR1 MNHNY and CDR2 SVGAGI (reference sequence). The CDR3 extends over 14 amino acids. CDR3 nucleotides: TGTGCCAGCAGTTACTCGAGCGCAGGGGTCGAGCAGTACTTC. Encoded protein: CASSYSSAGVEQYF.

V is TRBV9 and J is TRBJ2-7; D assignment may be TRBD1 or TRBD2 (5 bases each). V dropped 0 bases and J dropped 5 bases, with 12 bases sitting between them. Germline V gene data show CDR1 as SGDLS and CDR2 as YYNGEE. This CDR3 contains 14 residues. For the CDR3, the DNA is TGTGCCAGCAGCGTAGGGGCAGGGACCCACGAGCAGTACTTC. Residues: CASSVGAGTHEQYF.

In DNA form, the CDR3 reads TGTGCCAGCAGCTTAGACACAGAACAAGAGACCCAGTACTTC. Translating gives CASSLDTEQETQYF. The chain carries TRBV7-8 and TRBJ2-5; no definite D call. V shed 1 base and J shed 2 bases, with 8 bases lying between them. The CDR3 totals 14 residues. Germline CDR1 SGHVS, CDR2 FQNEAQ. The whole variable domain, filled in from reference TRBV7-8 and TRBJ2-5, reads GAGVSQSPRYKVAKRGQDVALRCDPISGHVSLFWYQQALGQGPEFLTYFQNEAQLDKSGLPSDRFFAERPEGSVSTLKIQRTQQEDSAVYLCASSLDTEQETQYFGPGTRLLVL.

The chain links TRBV20-1 to TRBJ1-3; maybe TRBD1 (5 bases). CDR3 length: 14 amino acids. Trimming removed 5 bases from V and 6 bases from J, with 17 bases in between. Germline values: CDR1 DFQATT, CDR2 SNEGSKA (reference sequence). In DNA, the CDR3 is TGCAGTGCTCCGGGCTGGGACGGCCTAAACACCATATATTTT. This sequence encodes CSAPGWDGLNTIYF.

In its sample, this clonotype was seen a few times. J is TRBJ2-3 and V is TRBV10-3, with no clear D. Germline lookup yields CDR1 ENHRY and CDR2 SYGVKD. The CDR3 has 13 amino acids. Deletions cut 0 bases from V and 7 bases from J, with 8 bases between. For the CDR3, the DNA is TGTGCCATCAGTGAGTCCACCGCGAATACGCAGTATTTT. Its translation is CAISESTANTQYF.

This clonotype came up many times. This rearrangement joins TRBV30 to TRBJ2-1, with D perhaps assigned TRBD1 or TRBD2 (6 bases each). Per the germline V gene, CDR1 is GTSNPN and CDR2 is SVGIG (reference sequence). CDR3 size: 13 residues. V was clipped by 1 base and J by 5 bases, with 9 bases between them. CDR3: CAWSAGAHNEQFF. In nucleotides, the CDR3 is TGTGCCTGGAGTGCGGGGGCCCACAATGAGCAGTTCTTC.

This clonotype was recorded once. The rearrangement uses TRBV6-6 and TRBJ2-3; D perhaps matches TRBD1 (6 bases). Deletions cut 2 bases from V and 2 bases from J, with 14 bases between. The germline V gene has CDR1 MNHNY and CDR2 SVGAGI (reference sequence). CDR3 length: 16 residues. The CDR3 nucleotides are TGTGCCAGCAGTTACGCCACACAGGGAGACACAGATACGCAGTATTTT. The encoded protein is CASSYATQGDTDTQYF.

About this clonotype: A junction boundary mismatches the germline segment, possibly from a read error. The chain combines TRBV9 with TRBJ1-6; D remains ambiguous. In germline, CDR1 is SGDLS, CDR2 YYNGEE. The CDR3 sequence is 14 residues long. CDR3 in amino acids: CASSVATDNSPHHF. Here the CDR3 DNA reads TGTGCCAGCAGCGTAGCTACGGATAATTCACCCCACCACTTT. The variable domain in full, with the rest retrieved from reference TRBV9 and TRBJ1-6, is DSGVTQTPKHLITATGQRVTLRCSPRSGDLSVYWYQQSLDQGLQFLIQYYNGEERAKGNILERFSAQQFPDLHSELNLSSLELGDSALYFCASSVATDNSPHHFGNGTRLTVT.

The sample holds a few counts of this clonotype. The chain links TRBV7-2 to TRBJ2-3; tentative D call: TRBD1 (5 bases). The CDR3 totals 15 residues. CDR1 is SGHTA and CDR2 is FQGNSA in the germline V gene. Trimming took off 1 base at V and 0 bases at J, with 8 bases between the two ends. This chain's CDR3 is CASSLGWGSTDTQYF. CDR3 bases: TGTGCCAGCAGCTTAGGTTGGGGCAGCACAGATACGCAGTATTTT.

In this sample, this clonotype turned up a few times. The chain links TRBV12-5 to TRBJ2-1; 12 bases agree with TRBD1. V shed 2 bases, J shed 7 bases, and the junction held 6 bases outside the gene matches. Germline V gene data show CDR1 as LGHNT and CDR2 as FRNRAP. The CDR3 runs 16 residues. CDR3 DNA: TGTGCTAGTGGTTTGCCGGGACAGGGGGCGCAAAATGAGCAGTTCTTC. Protein: CASGLPGQGAQNEQFF.

This clonotype was picked up a small number of times. V is TRBV10-3 and J is TRBJ1-2; TRBD1 is a possible D gene (6 bases). CDR3 length equals 13 residues. Between the trimmed V and J ends, which lost 10 bases and 4 bases, there was a span of 16 bases. The V gene's germline CDR1 is ENHRY and CDR2 SYGVKD. The CDR3 sequence is CASTAEGVYGYTF. CDR3 nucleotide sequence: TGTGCCAGTACTGCCGAGGGGGTCTATGGCTACACCTTC.

This chain connects TRBV3-1 to TRBJ2-1, with 11 bases that match TRBD2. The V gene's germline CDR1 is LGHDT and CDR2 YNNKEL (reference sequence). The CDR3 spans 15 residues. J lost 10 bases, V lost 0 bases, and 5 bases had no gene match. The CDR3 nucleotides are TGTGCCAGCAGCCAAGATACTAGCGGGGGACGAGAGCAGTTCTTC. It encodes CASSQDTSGGREQFF.

The rearrangement links TRBV29-1 to TRBJ2-5, with 9 nucleotides matching TRBD1. Per the germline V gene, CDR1 is SQVTM and CDR2 is ANQGSEA. This CDR3 spans 14 amino acids. Germline trimming cut 5 bases from V and 5 bases from J; bases unmatched to any gene: 9. The CDR3 here is CSVFSGQGRETQYF. The CDR3 DNA sequence: TGCAGCGTTTTTTCGGGACAGGGTAGGGAGACCCAGTACTTC.